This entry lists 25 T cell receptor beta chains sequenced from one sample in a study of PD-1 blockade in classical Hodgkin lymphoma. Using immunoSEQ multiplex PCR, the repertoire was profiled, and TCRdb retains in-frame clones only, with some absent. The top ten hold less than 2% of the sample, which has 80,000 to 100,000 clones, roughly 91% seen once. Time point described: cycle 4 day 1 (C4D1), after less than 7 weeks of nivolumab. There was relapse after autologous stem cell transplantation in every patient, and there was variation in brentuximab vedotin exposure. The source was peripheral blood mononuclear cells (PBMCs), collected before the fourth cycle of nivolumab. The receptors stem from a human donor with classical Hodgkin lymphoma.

The CDR3 DNA sequence: TGTGCCGGGGCGGGACAGGGGGCGGAAAAACTGTTTTTT. Translating it yields CAGAGQGAEKLFF. V usage is TRBV6-6 and J usage is TRBJ1-4; 12 bases agree with TRBD1. The CDR3 is 13 amino acids. CDR1 and CDR2 (germline): MNHNY, SVGAGI (reference sequence). The J segment lost 8 bases and the V segment lost 11 bases, leaving 6 bases of the junction unmatched.

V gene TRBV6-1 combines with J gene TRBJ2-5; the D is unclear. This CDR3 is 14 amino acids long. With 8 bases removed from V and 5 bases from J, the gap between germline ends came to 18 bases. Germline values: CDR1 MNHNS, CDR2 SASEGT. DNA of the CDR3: TGTGCCAGCCCCACCTCAACCGGTCGGGAGACCCAGTACTTC. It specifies CASPTSTGRETQYF.

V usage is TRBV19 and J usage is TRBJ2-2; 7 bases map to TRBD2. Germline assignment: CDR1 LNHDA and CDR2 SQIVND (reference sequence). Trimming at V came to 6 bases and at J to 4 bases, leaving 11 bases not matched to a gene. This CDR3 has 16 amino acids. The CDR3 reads CASRSPPPGGTGELFF. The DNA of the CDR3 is TGTGCCAGTAGGTCTCCCCCACCGGGGGGCACCGGGGAGCTGTTTTTT.

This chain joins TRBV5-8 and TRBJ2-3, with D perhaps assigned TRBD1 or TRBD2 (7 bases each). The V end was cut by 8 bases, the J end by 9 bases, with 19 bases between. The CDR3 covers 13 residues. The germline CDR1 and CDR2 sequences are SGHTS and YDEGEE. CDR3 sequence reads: CARGEGRTGTQYF. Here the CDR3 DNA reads TGTGCCAGGGGGGAGGGCCGGACAGGAACGCAGTATTTT.

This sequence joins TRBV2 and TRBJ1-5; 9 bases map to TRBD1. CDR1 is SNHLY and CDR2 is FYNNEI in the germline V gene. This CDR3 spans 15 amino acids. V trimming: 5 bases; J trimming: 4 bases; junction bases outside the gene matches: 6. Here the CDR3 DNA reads TGTGCCAGCAGTTCTGCCGGGACAGGGAATCAGCCCCAGCATTTT. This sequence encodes CASSSAGTGNQPQHF.

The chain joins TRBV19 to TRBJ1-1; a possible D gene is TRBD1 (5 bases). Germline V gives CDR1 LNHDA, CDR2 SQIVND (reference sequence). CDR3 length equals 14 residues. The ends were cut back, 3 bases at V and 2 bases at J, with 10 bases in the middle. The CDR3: CASSMLQENTEAFF. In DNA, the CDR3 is TGTGCCAGTAGTATGTTACAGGAAAACACTGAAGCTTTCTTT. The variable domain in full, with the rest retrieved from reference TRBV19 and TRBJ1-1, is DGGITQSPKYLFRKEGQNVTLSCEQNLNHDAMYWYRQDPGQGLRLIYYSQIVNDFQKGDIAEGYSVSREKKESFPLTVTSAQKNPTAFYLCASSMLQENTEAFFGQGTRLTVV.

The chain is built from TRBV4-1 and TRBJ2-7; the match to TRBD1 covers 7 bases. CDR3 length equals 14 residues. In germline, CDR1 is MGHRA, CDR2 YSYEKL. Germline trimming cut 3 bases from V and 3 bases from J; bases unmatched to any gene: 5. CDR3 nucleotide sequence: TGCGCCAGCAGCCATCAGGGGGTCGGCTACGAGCAGTACTTC. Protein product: CASSHQGVGYEQYF.

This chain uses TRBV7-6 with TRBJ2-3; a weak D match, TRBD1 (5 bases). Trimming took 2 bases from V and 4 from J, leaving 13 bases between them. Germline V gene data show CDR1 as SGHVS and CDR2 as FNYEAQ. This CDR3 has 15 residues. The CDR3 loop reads CASSLSGQIPDTQYF. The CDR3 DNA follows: TGTGCCAGCAGCTTATCAGGACAAATCCCAGATACGCAGTATTTT.

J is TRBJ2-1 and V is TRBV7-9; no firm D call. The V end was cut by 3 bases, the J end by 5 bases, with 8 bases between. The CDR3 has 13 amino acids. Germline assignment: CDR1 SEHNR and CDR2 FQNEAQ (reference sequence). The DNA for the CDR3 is TGTGCCAGCAGCTTTGTGCCCGACAATGAGCAGTTCTTC. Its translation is CASSFVPDNEQFF.

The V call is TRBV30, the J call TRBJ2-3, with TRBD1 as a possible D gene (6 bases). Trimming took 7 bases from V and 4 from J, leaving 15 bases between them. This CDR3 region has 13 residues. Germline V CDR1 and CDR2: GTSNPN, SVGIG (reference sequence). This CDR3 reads CASRTASPDTQYF. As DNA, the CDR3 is TGTGCCTCCCGGACAGCCTCCCCAGATACGCAGTATTTT.

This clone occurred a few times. The CDR3 loop is CASSQGASLNTEAFF. In nucleotides, the CDR3 is TGCGCCAGCAGCCAAGGGGCATCCTTGAACACTGAAGCTTTCTTT. V gene TRBV4-1 combines with J gene TRBJ1-1, with D unresolved. The CDR3 sequence is 15 residues long. From germline, CDR1 is MGHRA and CDR2 YSYEKL. V shed 1 base and J shed 0 bases, with 9 bases lying between them.

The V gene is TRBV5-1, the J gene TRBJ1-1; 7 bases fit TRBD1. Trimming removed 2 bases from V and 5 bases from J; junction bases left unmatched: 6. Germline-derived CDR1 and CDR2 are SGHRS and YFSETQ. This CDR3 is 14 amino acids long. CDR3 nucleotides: TGCGCCAGCAGCTTAGACAGGGATCGTACTGAAGCTTTCTTT. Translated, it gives CASSLDRDRTEAFF.

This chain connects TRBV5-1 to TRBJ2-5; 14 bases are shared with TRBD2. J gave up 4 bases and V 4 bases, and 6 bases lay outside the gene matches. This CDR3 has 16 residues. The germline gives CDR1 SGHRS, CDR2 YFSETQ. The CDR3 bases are TGCGCCAGCAGCATGGGACTAGCGGGAGAGGGAGAGACCCAGTACTTC. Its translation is CASSMGLAGEGETQYF.

CDR3 in amino acids: CASSSWGQGKWLQHF. CDR3 DNA: TGTGCCAGCAGTTCCTGGGGGCAGGGTAAATGGCTCCAGCATTTT. This sequence joins TRBV28 and TRBJ1-5; a weak D match, TRBD1 (6 bases). In germline, CDR1 is MDHEN, CDR2 SYDVKM. There are 15 residues in the CDR3. The V gene lost 4 bases and the J gene lost 12 bases, with 22 bases spanning the gap. The full variable domain, completed using reference TRBV28 and TRBJ1-5, is DVKVTQSSRYLVKRTGEKVFLECVQDMDHENMFWYRQDPGLGLRLIYFSYDVKMKEKGDIPEGYSVSREKKERFSLILESASTNQTSMYLCASSSWGQGKWLQHFGDGTRLSIL.

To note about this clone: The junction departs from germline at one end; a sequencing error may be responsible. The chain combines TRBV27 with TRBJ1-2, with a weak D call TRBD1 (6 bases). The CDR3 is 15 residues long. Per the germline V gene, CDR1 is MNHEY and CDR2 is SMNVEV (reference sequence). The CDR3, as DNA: TGTGCCAGCAGTTTCTTCCCCCCGGGACACTACGGCTACACCTTC. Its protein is CASSFFPPGHYGYTF.

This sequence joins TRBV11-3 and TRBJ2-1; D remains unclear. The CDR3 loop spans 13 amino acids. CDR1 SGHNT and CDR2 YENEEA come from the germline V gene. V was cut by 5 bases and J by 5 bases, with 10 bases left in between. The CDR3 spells CASSAVANNEQFF. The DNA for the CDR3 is TGTGCCAGCAGCGCGGTAGCCAACAATGAGCAGTTCTTC.

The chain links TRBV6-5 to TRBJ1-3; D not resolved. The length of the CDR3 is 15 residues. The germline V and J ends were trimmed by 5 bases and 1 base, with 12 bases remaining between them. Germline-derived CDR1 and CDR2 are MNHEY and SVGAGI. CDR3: CASSPDLNSGNTIYF. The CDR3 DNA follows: TGTGCCAGCAGTCCGGACTTAAATTCTGGAAACACCATATATTTT.

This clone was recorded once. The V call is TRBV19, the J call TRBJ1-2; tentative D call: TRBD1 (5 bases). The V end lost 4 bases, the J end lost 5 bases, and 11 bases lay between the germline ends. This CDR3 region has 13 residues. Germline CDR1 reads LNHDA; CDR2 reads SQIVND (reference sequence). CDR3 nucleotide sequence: TGTGCCAGTAGTACGGGGACCGATTATGGCTACACCTTC. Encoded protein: CASSTGTDYGYTF.

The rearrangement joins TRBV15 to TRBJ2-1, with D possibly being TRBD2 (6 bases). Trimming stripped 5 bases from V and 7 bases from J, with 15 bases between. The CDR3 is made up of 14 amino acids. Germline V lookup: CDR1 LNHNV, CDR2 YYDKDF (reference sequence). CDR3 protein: CATSAGGIINEQFF. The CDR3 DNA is TGTGCCACCAGCGCTGGGGGGATAATAAATGAGCAGTTCTTC.

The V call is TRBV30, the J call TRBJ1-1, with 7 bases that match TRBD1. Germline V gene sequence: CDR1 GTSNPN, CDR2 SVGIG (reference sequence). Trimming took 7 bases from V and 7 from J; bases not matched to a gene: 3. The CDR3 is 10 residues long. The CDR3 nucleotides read TGTGCCTTTGGGGACAGTGAAGCTTTCTTT. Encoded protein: CAFGDSEAFF. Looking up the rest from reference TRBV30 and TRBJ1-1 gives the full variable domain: SQTIHQWPATLVQPVGSPLSLECTVEGTSNPNLYWYRQAAGRGLQLLFYSVGIGQISSEVPQNLSASRPQDRQFILSSKKLLLSDSGFYLCAFGDSEAFFGQGTRLTVV.

The CDR3 DNA reads TGTGCCAGTAGTATCAAGGGGAGGGAGCCCCAGCATTTT. Translation: CASSIKGREPQHF. The chain recombines TRBV19 with TRBJ1-5, with a possible D match to TRBD1 (5 bases). The CDR3 length is 13 residues. V gave up 3 bases and J gave up 8 bases, with 11 bases separating them. Germline CDR1 and CDR2: LNHDA and SQIVND (reference sequence).

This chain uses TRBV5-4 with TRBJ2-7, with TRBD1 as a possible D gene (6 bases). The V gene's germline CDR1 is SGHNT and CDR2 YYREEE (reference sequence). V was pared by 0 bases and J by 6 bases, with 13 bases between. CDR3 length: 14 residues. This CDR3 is CASSLGTGNGEQYF. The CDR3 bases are TGTGCCAGCAGCTTGGGTACAGGGAATGGCGAGCAGTACTTC.

CDR3 in DNA: TGTGCCATCAGTGATCCGGGGGAGGGAATTTACGAGCAGTACTTC. Its protein product is CAISDPGEGIYEQYF. The chain couples TRBV10-3 to TRBJ2-7, with 7 positions matching TRBD2. V trimming: 3 bases; J trimming: 4 bases; junction bases outside the gene matches: 9. Per germline, CDR1 ENHRY and CDR2 SYGVKD. This CDR3 region has 15 residues.

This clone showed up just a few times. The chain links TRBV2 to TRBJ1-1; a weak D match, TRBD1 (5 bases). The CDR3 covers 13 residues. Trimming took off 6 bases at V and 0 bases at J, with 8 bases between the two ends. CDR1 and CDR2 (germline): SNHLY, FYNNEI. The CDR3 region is CASSVGVNTEAFF. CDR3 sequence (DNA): TGTGCCAGCAGCGTAGGGGTGAACACTGAAGCTTTCTTT.

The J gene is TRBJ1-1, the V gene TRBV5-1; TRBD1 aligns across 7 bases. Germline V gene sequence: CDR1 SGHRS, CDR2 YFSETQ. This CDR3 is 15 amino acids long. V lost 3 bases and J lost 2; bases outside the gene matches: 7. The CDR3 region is CASSSPDRANTEAFF. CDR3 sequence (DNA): TGCGCCAGCAGCTCGCCTGACAGGGCTAACACTGAAGCTTTCTTT.